What follows are 32 T cell receptor beta chains derived from one specimen sequenced in a study of shared clonotypes between healthy human individuals (TCRdb year 2020). Library generation was performed with the immunoSEQ multiplex PCR assay. TCRdb's version of the immuneACCESS table is confined to in-frame rearrangements and falls short of the full clone set. An unresolved V gene accounts for under half of the shortfall where checked; the remainder is of unknown origin. Counted in this sample were 2 million to 2.5 million clones; approximately 90% of them appeared once. The ten largest account for around 0.4% of the sample. The sample was naive CD4+ T cells from PBMCs. In light of the paper, this sample's cell subset or site label describes: CD45RA+ positively selected. These receptors came from a man between 18 and 35 years old in good health. Some clones in this sample may be carry-over from other donors' samples.

Points on this clone: Different DNA sequences within this sample yield the same CDR3. This chain connects TRBV28 to TRBJ1-2; D is perhaps TRBD1 (6 bases). The germline V gene has CDR1 MDHEN and CDR2 SYDVKM. The CDR3 runs 12 residues. The V and J ends lost 9 bases and 3 bases respectively, with 11 bases between them. In DNA, the CDR3 is TGTGCCAGTTCGAGGGGGGACTATGGCTACACCTTC. This encodes CASSRGDYGYTF.

V usage is TRBV27 and J usage is TRBJ1-1, with 11 bases fitting TRBD1. V lost 5 bases, J lost 7 bases, and 6 bases stayed unmatched. Per the germline V gene, CDR1 is MNHEY and CDR2 is SMNVEV (reference sequence). The length of the CDR3 is 14 residues. In DNA form, the CDR3 reads TGTGCCAGCAGTCGGAGGACAGGGGGCATTGAAGCTTTCTTT. This translates into CASSRRTGGIEAFF.

The sample holds one count of this clone. The chain is built from TRBV5-1 and TRBJ2-2; D call uncertain. V dropped 0 bases and J dropped 5 bases, with 11 bases sitting between them. CDR1 SGHRS and CDR2 YFSETQ come from the germline V gene. CDR3 size: 15 residues. CDR3 protein: CASSLVQPGTGELFF. For the CDR3, the DNA is TGCGCCAGCAGCTTGGTACAGCCCGGGACCGGGGAGCTGTTTTTT. The full variable domain, rest sourced from reference TRBV5-1 and TRBJ2-2, is KAGVTQTPRYLIKTRGQQVTLSCSPISGHRSVSWYQQTPGQGLQFLFEYFSETQRNKGNFPGRFSGRQFSNSRSEMNVSTLELGDSALYLCASSLVQPGTGELFFGEGSRLTVL.

The rearrangement uses TRBV9 and TRBJ1-1; tentatively, D is TRBD1 (5 bases). In germline, CDR1 is SGDLS, CDR2 YYNGEE. This CDR3 is built from 12 residues. V dropped 0 bases and J dropped 9 bases, with 9 bases sitting between them. CDR3 protein: CASSVVQGKAFF. In DNA form, the CDR3 reads TGTGCCAGCAGCGTAGTGCAGGGAAAAGCTTTCTTT.

This chain joins TRBV5-1 and TRBJ2-1; D may match TRBD1 or TRBD2 (5 bases each). Per the germline V gene, CDR1 is SGHRS and CDR2 is YFSETQ. The CDR3 runs 18 residues. V lost 4 bases, J lost 0 bases, and 20 bases lay in between. CDR3 sequence reads: CASSPAGTLLISYNEQFF. The DNA of the CDR3 is TGCGCCAGCAGCCCGGCCGGGACCCTATTAATCTCCTACAATGAGCAGTTCTTC.

This chain links TRBV2 with TRBJ1-2; D perhaps matches TRBD1 (6 bases). Germline V gene lookup returns CDR1 SNHLY and CDR2 FYNNEI. Between the trimmed V and J ends, which lost 6 bases and 3 bases, there was a span of 11 bases. This CDR3 region has 13 residues. The CDR3 loop is CASRVTGHYGYTF. The CDR3 DNA reads TGTGCCAGCAGGGTGACAGGACACTATGGCTACACCTTC.

Concerning this clone: The sample carries other DNA sequences with the same CDR3. V and J are TRBV30 and TRBJ1-1; no definite D call. The germline V and J ends were trimmed by 4 bases and 0 bases, with 6 bases remaining between them. The germline gives CDR1 GTSNPN, CDR2 SVGIG (reference sequence). CDR3 length: 12 amino acids. CDR3 nucleotide sequence: TGTGCCTGGACCGGGATGAACACTGAAGCTTTCTTT. It is translated as CAWTGMNTEAFF. Filled out from reference TRBV30 and TRBJ1-1, the complete variable domain reads SQTIHQWPATLVQPVGSPLSLECTVEGTSNPNLYWYRQAAGRGLQLLFYSVGIGQISSEVPQNLSASRPQDRQFILSSKKLLLSDSGFYLCAWTGMNTEAFFGQGTRLTVV.

The chain joins TRBV7-8 to TRBJ1-2; the D gene is possibly TRBD1 (6 bases). The V end lost 2 bases, the J end lost 3 bases, and 13 bases lay between the germline ends. The CDR3 is 15 amino acids. Germline V gene sequence: CDR1 SGHVS, CDR2 FQNEAQ. CDR3 loop: CASSLNRGQDYGYTF. CDR3 in DNA: TGTGCCAGCAGCTTAAACCGGGGGCAGGACTATGGCTACACCTTC.

The V gene is TRBV9, the J gene TRBJ2-1; tentative D call: TRBD2 (5 bases). CDR3 size: 15 residues. CDR1 SGDLS and CDR2 YYNGEE come from the germline V gene. The V end was cut by 0 bases, the J end by 2 bases, with 9 bases between. As DNA, the CDR3 is TGTGCCAGCAGCGTAGACGGGGATACCTACAATGAGCAGTTCTTC. Protein sequence: CASSVDGDTYNEQFF.

Details on this clone: Its ends do not fully match the called genes, so a read error is possible. The V gene is TRBV4-1, the J gene TRBJ2-1; 7 nucleotides line up with TRBD1. CDR1 and CDR2 from the germline V gene are MGHRA and YSYEKL. The CDR3 has 17 residues. CDR3 coding DNA: TGCGCCAGCAACCAAGGCTCACAGGGGAGCTCCTACAATGAGCAGTTCTTC. It yields the protein CASNQGSQGSSYNEQFF.

The rearrangement joins TRBV11-2 to TRBJ2-6; TRBD2 aligns across 10 bases. Germline values: CDR1 SGHAT, CDR2 FQNNGV. The CDR3 has 19 residues. Losses at the gene ends were 5 bases for V and 0 bases for J; bases not matched to a gene: 10. The CDR3 coding sequence is TGTGCCAGCAGCCATCTGGGACTAGCGTTAAGCTCTGGGGCCAACGTCCTGACTTTC. Amino acids: CASSHLGLALSSGANVLTF.

The chain combines TRBV6-5 with TRBJ1-4; no reliable D call. The V gene's germline CDR1 is MNHEY and CDR2 SVGAGI. This CDR3 is built from 13 residues. Trimming removed 2 bases at V and 8 bases at J, with 9 bases between. The CDR3 sequence: CASSYRADEKLFF. The DNA for the CDR3 is TGTGCCAGCAGTTACAGGGCCGACGAAAAACTGTTTTTT.

The V gene is TRBV7-2, the J gene TRBJ1-5, with D hard to call. CDR1 SGHTA and CDR2 FQGNSA come from the germline V gene. Trimming shortened V by 1 base and J by 5 bases, and 9 bases separated the two germline ends. The CDR3 is 14 residues long. This chain's CDR3 is CASSLGLGDQPQHF. CDR3 sequence (DNA): TGTGCCAGCAGCTTAGGTTTAGGAGATCAGCCCCAGCATTTT.

V is TRBV18 and J is TRBJ1-1; tentatively, D is TRBD1 (6 bases). The length of the CDR3 is 16 residues. CDR1 is KGHSH, CDR2 LQKENI, per germline. V was pared by 0 bases and J by 0 bases, with 11 bases between. The CDR3, as DNA: TGTGCCAGCTCACCACCCGGAGACAGGCTGAACACTGAAGCTTTCTTT. As protein: CASSPPGDRLNTEAFF.

CDR3 nucleotide sequence: TGTGCCAGCAGCCTAACCCCGGGGGCGGCCTACGAGCAGTACTTC. It specifies CASSLTPGAAYEQYF. The chain joins TRBV7-8 to TRBJ2-7, with D possibly being TRBD1 or TRBD2 (6 bases each). Trimming shortened V by 5 bases and J by 2 bases, and 16 bases separated the two germline ends. The CDR3 runs to 15 residues. Germline CDR1 SGHVS, CDR2 FQNEAQ.

This chain uses TRBV6-7 with TRBJ2-3; no definite D call. TRBV6-7 is assigned to the ORF class and has an uncertain function. The CDR3 contains 14 residues. V shed 7 bases and J shed 4 bases, with 15 bases lying between them. This CDR3 is CASNLEGKPDTQYF. The CDR3 DNA follows: TGTGCCAGCAATTTGGAAGGGAAGCCAGATACGCAGTATTTT.

The chain is built from TRBV4-1 and TRBJ2-1, with 11 bases fitting TRBD2. The germline V gene has CDR1 MGHRA and CDR2 YSYEKL. This CDR3 is built from 18 residues. The J segment lost 4 bases and the V segment lost 1 base, leaving 9 bases of the junction unmatched. DNA for the CDR3: TGCGCCAGCAGCCAAGGTAGCGGGAGGGCCGGGTTGTACAATGAGCAGTTCTTC. Translating gives CASSQGSGRAGLYNEQFF.

This clone was detected only a few times. Other DNA variants within this sample encode the same CDR3. J is TRBJ2-5 and V is TRBV5-1; 7 nucleotides agree with TRBD2. The junction had 2 bases not matched to a gene; V was cut back by 0 bases and J by 0 bases. CDR3 length: 15 amino acids. Per germline, CDR1 SGHRS and CDR2 YFSETQ. CDR3 amino acids: CASSLGLADQETQYF. Written as DNA, the CDR3 is TGCGCCAGCAGCTTGGGGCTAGCGGACCAAGAGACCCAGTACTTC.

Details on this clone: The sample holds other DNA sequences that translate to the same CDR3. The CDR3, as DNA: TGTGCCATCAGTGAGGGGTTAGCGGGAGTGTACGAGCAGTACTTC. Amino acids: CAISEGLAGVYEQYF. The chain couples TRBV10-3 to TRBJ2-7, with TRBD2 matching 9 bases. Trimming cost V 2 bases and J 4 bases; bases outside gene matches: 6. Germline CDR1 is ENHRY and CDR2 is SYGVKD. The CDR3 sequence is 15 residues long.

The chain is built from TRBV10-3 and TRBJ2-5; D uncertain. Between the trimmed V and J ends, which lost 2 bases and 2 bases, there was a span of 21 bases. The CDR3 has 18 amino acids. Germline CDR1 is ENHRY and CDR2 is SYGVKD. The CDR3 nucleotides read TGTGCCATCAGTGAGCCACGCCAGAAATGGACGGTACAAGAGACCCAGTACTTC. Translated, it gives CAISEPRQKWTVQETQYF.

The V gene is TRBV5-1, the J gene TRBJ1-1; D call uncertain. Germline V gene data show CDR1 as SGHRS and CDR2 as YFSETQ. This CDR3 comprises 14 residues. V dropped 5 bases and J dropped 3 bases, with 14 bases sitting between them. CDR3 residues: CASRIFSGDTEAFF. CDR3 nucleotides: TGCGCCAGCAGAATCTTCAGCGGGGACACTGAAGCTTTCTTT.

The V call is TRBV7-2, the J call TRBJ2-1, with 10 bases matching TRBD2. The CDR3 sequence is 19 residues long. CDR1 SGHTA and CDR2 FQGNSA come from the germline V gene. The V segment lost 4 bases and the J segment 4 bases; nucleotides outside the gene matches: 16. CDR3 in DNA: TGTGCCAGCAGCTCCGAAGGCAGGGGGCCTAGCGGGGGATACAATGAGCAGTTCTTC. Translation: CASSSEGRGPSGGYNEQFF.

CDR3: CASSPPLGELFF. The CDR3 nucleotides read TGTGCCAGCAGCCCTCCTCTGGGGGAGCTGTTTTTT. This chain joins TRBV7-6 and TRBJ2-2, with no clear D. The length of the CDR3 is 12 residues. Trimming removed 5 bases at V and 8 bases at J, with 9 bases between. CDR1 and CDR2 from the germline V gene are SGHVS and FNYEAQ.

The rearrangement uses TRBV5-1 and TRBJ2-6; weak D call: TRBD2 (5 bases). The CDR3 is 18 residues long. Germline CDR1 SGHRS, CDR2 YFSETQ. V lost 4 bases, J lost 0 bases, and 17 bases lay in between. This chain's CDR3 is CASSPLDGILSGANVLTF. The CDR3 DNA is TGCGCCAGCAGCCCTTTGGACGGGATTCTCTCTGGGGCCAACGTCCTGACTTTC.

This chain connects TRBV5-4 to TRBJ1-2; 7 nucleotides align to TRBD1. This CDR3 comprises 13 residues. Trimming took 0 bases from V and 9 from J; bases not matched to a gene: 5. Looked up from germline, CDR1 is SGHNT and CDR2 is YYREEE (reference sequence). CDR3 bases: TGTGCCAGCAGCTTGGATTCAGGGGGTCGCTACACCTTC. Its protein product is CASSLDSGGRYTF.

This clone was detected a few times. The rearrangement joins TRBV18 to TRBJ1-1, with 7 bases that match TRBD1. Germline CDR1 and CDR2: KGHSH and LQKENI. The junction had 6 bases not matched to a gene; V was cut back by 5 bases and J by 6 bases. This CDR3 is 13 amino acids long. The CDR3 region is CASSITGVAEAFF. The CDR3 nucleotides are TGTGCCAGCTCAATTACAGGGGTGGCTGAAGCTTTCTTT.

This chain connects TRBV28 to TRBJ2-3, with 10 bases aligning to TRBD2. The CDR3 consists of 15 residues. J was trimmed by 4 bases and V by 7 bases; bases with no gene match: 8. Germline V gives CDR1 MDHEN, CDR2 SYDVKM. CDR3 loop: CASTYRLAGADTQYF. For the CDR3, the DNA is TGTGCCAGCACCTATCGGCTAGCGGGAGCAGATACGCAGTATTTT.

The genes are TRBV5-1 and TRBJ1-4; the D is unclear. The CDR3 extends over 13 amino acids. The germline V and J ends were trimmed by 4 bases and 8 bases, with 12 bases remaining between them. CDR1 and CDR2 (germline): SGHRS, YFSETQ. CDR3 nucleotides: TGCGCCAGCAGCCCGAATTCAAGGGAAAAACTGTTTTTT. Translating it yields CASSPNSREKLFF.

The chain recombines TRBV14 with TRBJ2-2; the D is unclear. The V and J ends lost 1 base and 3 bases respectively, with 6 bases between them. This CDR3 contains 14 residues. The V gene's germline CDR1 is SGHDN and CDR2 FVKESK. The CDR3 region is CASSQGKYTGELFF. The CDR3 nucleotides read TGTGCCAGCAGCCAAGGAAAGTACACCGGGGAGCTGTTTTTT.

This clone was counted only a few times. This chain connects TRBV10-1 to TRBJ1-5, with D possibly TRBD1 on 5 matching bases. This CDR3 is 13 amino acids long. Between the trimmed V and J ends, which lost 4 bases and 6 bases, there was a span of 10 bases. CDR1 and CDR2 (germline): WNHNN, SYGVQD (reference sequence). Written as DNA, the CDR3 is TGCGCCAGCAGTGCTGGGAGGGGTCAGCCCCAGCATTTT. Its translation: CASSAGRGQPQHF.

This rearrangement joins TRBV6-6 to TRBJ2-7, with unresolved D. This CDR3 has 13 amino acids. Trimming pared 0 bases from V and 6 bases from J, leaving 9 bases between. The germline CDR1 and CDR2 sequences are MNHNY and SVGAGI (reference sequence). The CDR3 loop is CASSYSPDGEQYF. CDR3 coding DNA: TGTGCCAGCAGTTACTCGCCAGACGGCGAGCAGTACTTC.

This chain links TRBV7-9 with TRBJ2-2, with D possibly matching TRBD2 (6 bases). CDR3 length: 16 residues. V was cut by 7 bases and J by 6 bases, with 21 bases left in between. Germline-derived CDR1 and CDR2 are SEHNR and FQNEAQ (reference sequence). This CDR3 reads CASTDFRAGGAGELFF. The CDR3 DNA is TGTGCCAGCACCGATTTCAGGGCAGGCGGGGCCGGGGAGCTGTTTTTT. Drawing the rest from reference TRBV7-9 and TRBJ2-2, the complete variable domain is DTGVSQNPRHKITKRGQNVTFRCDPISEHNRLYWYRQTLGQGPEFLTYFQNEAQLEKSRLLSDRFSAERPKGSFSTLEIQRTEQGDSAMYLCASTDFRAGGAGELFFGEGSRLTVL.